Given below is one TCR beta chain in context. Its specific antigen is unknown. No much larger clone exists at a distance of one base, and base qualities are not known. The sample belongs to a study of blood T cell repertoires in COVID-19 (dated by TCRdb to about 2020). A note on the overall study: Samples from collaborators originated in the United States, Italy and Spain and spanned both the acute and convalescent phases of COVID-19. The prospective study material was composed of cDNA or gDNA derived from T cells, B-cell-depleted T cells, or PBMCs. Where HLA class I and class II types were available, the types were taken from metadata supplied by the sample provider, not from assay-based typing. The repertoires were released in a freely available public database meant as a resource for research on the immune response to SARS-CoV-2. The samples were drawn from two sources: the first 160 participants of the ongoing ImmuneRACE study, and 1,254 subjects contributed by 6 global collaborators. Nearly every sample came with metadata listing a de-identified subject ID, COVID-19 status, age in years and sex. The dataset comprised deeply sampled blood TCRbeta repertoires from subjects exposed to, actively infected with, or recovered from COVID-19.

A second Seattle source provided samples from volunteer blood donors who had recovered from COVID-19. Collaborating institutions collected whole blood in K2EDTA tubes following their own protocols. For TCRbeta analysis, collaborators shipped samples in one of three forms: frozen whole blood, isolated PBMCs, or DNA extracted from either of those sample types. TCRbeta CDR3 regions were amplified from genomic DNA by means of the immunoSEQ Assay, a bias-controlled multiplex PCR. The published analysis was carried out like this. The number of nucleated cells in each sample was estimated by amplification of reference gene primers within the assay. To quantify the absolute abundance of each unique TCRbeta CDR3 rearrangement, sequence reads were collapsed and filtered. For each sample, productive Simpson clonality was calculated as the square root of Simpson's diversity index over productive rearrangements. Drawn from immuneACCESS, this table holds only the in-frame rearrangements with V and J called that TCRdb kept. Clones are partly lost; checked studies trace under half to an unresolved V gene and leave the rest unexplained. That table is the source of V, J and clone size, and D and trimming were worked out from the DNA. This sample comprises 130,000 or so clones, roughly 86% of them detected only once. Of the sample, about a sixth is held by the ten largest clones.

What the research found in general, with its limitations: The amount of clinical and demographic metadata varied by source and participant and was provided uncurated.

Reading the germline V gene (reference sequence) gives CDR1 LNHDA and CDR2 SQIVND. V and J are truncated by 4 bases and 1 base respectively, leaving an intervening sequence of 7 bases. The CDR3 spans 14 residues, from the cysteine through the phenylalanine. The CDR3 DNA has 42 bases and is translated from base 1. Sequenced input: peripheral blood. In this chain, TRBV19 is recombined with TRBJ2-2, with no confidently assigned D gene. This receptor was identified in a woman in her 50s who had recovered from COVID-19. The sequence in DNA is TGTGCCAGTAGTAGGGCAGGGAACACCGGGGAGCTGTTTTTT. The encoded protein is CASSRAGNTGELFF. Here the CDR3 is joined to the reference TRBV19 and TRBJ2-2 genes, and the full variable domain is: DGGITQSPKYLFRKEGQNVTLSCEQNLNHDAMYWYRQDPGQGLRLIYYSQIVNDFQKGDIAEGYSVSREKKESFPLTVTSAQKNPTAFYLCASSRAGNTGELFFGEGSRLTVL.